This TCR beta chain stems from a study of T cell responses to AZD1222 COVID-19 vaccine. Notes on the study in general: Of the AZD1222 recipients, only 5 to 7 were seropositive at baseline. All repertoire sampling was performed exclusively after the peak T cell response. Spike as a whole was targeted by vaccine-associated CD4 TCRs, dominant at 160-218 and 743-854. Spike-specific TCR breadth rose after two AZD1222 doses, and depth rose as well.

Method: immunoSEQ multiplex PCR; TCRdb's copy keeps in-frame clones and lacks some. The sample records around 160,000 clones, around 89% being singletons. Germline CDR1 and CDR2: LGHDT and YNNKEL (reference sequence). The V and J ends lost 1 base and 4 bases, in that order; junction bases with no gene match: 5. The CDR3 is made up of 15 amino acids. To note about this clone: No antigen is known for it.

Here the sequenced sample was peripheral blood, taken on day 0 of AZD1222 vaccination. The J gene is TRBJ2-7, the V gene TRBV3-1 (or the pseudogene TRBV3-2); 9 positions agree with TRBD1. This receptor was identified in an adult in good health. CDR3 in DNA: TGTGCCAGCAGCCAAGGGACAGGGGCCGAGTACGAGCAGTACTTC. Translation gives CASSQGTGAEYEQYF.